These 23 T cell receptor beta chains originate from one sample sequenced in a study of blood T cells in healthy people across ages. Through a sample-barcoded 5' primer and a J-beta primer mix, a second PCR was run for roughly 7 to 12 cycles. TCRdb re-analysed the 5' RACE reads in MiXCR, keeping a single row per CDR3 protein. Of 1.8 million or so distinct CDR3 sequences listed, 30% to 40% are singletons. The sequenced material came from blood. The receptors shown here come from a human donor in good health.

The rearrangement uses TRBV12-3 or TRBV12-4 and TRBJ1-1; 11 bases are shared with TRBD1. The CDR3 consists of 15 residues. Trimming removed 6 bases from V and 7 bases from J; junction bases left unmatched: 10. The CDR3 is CASRSRTGGTGEAFF. The CDR3 DNA follows: TGTGCCAGCAGATCCCGGACAGGGGGCACGGGTGAAGCTTTCTTT.

The V gene is TRBV19, the J gene TRBJ2-3; D tentatively reads TRBD1 or TRBD2 (6 bases each). V was trimmed by 8 bases and J by 1 base, leaving 16 bases between them. The germline CDR1 and CDR2 sequences are LNHDA and SQIVND (reference sequence). The CDR3 is 15 residues long. In nucleotides, the CDR3 is TGTGCCAGTTGTGATGGGGGGCTAGGCACAGATACGCAGTATTTT. Translated: CASCDGGLGTDTQYF.

This rearrangement joins TRBV6-5 to TRBJ2-7, with 12 bases lining up with TRBD1. The germline CDR1 and CDR2 sequences are MNHEY and SVGAGI. The V gene end was trimmed by 2 bases and the J gene end by 0 bases; junction bases not matched to a gene: 8. CDR3 length: 18 residues. CDR3 DNA sequence: TGTGCCAGCAGTTACGGTCCACCGGGACAGGGGGCCTCCTACGAGCAGTACTTC. It specifies CASSYGPPGQGASYEQYF.

In regard to this clonotype: At one end the junction does not follow the germline gene, possibly because of a read error. The V and J genes are TRBV20-1 and TRBJ1-2, with D possibly being TRBD1 (5 bases). Per the germline V gene, CDR1 is DFQATT and CDR2 is SNEGSKA (reference sequence). The CDR3 covers 12 residues. The CDR3 DNA reads TGCAGTGCGAGAGGGACGAGGGGTGGCTACACCTTC. This codes for CSARGTRGGYTF.

This clonotype was found a few times. This chain uses TRBV6-6 with TRBJ2-3, with D perhaps being TRBD1 or TRBD2 (5 bases each). The CDR3 is 13 residues long. The germline gives CDR1 MNHNY, CDR2 SVGAGI (reference sequence). Trimming stripped 2 bases from V and 5 bases from J, with 8 bases between. CDR3 nucleotide sequence: TGTGCCAGCAGTTACCGAGGGGTAGATACGCAGTATTTT. Encoded protein: CASSYRGVDTQYF.

This sequence joins TRBV20-1 and TRBJ2-1; D is perhaps TRBD1 or TRBD2 (5 bases each). This CDR3 has 15 residues. CDR1 DFQATT and CDR2 SNEGSKA come from the germline V gene (reference sequence). V shed 3 bases and J shed 8 bases, with 20 bases lying between them. The CDR3 region has the DNA TGCAGTGCTAGGGGGCCCGTTATATGGGACGATGAGCAGTTCTTC. It yields the protein CSARGPVIWDDEQFF.

This chain links TRBV5-1 with TRBJ2-5; TRBD1 matches at 12 bases. The CDR3 is 15 amino acids. In germline, CDR1 is SGHRS, CDR2 YFSETQ. The V and J ends lost 1 base and 5 bases, in that order; junction bases with no gene match: 3. The CDR3 is CASSLMGQGAETQYF. The CDR3 nucleotides read TGCGCCAGCAGCTTGATGGGACAGGGGGCTGAGACCCAGTACTTC.

CDR3 sequence: CASSLRDMGGTREQYF. The CDR3 DNA reads as TGTGCCAGCAGCTTAAGGGACATGGGAGGGACGCGCGAGCAGTACTTC. This rearrangement joins TRBV7-8 to TRBJ2-7; maybe TRBD2 (7 bases). Germline CDR1 reads SGHVS; CDR2 reads FQNEAQ. This CDR3 has 16 residues. V lost 2 bases and J 6 bases, leaving 20 bases between the germline ends.

This clonotype was seen only a few times. The chain couples TRBV10-2 to TRBJ1-5; 9 bases are a match to TRBD1. Losses at the gene ends were 5 bases for V and 6 bases for J; bases not matched to a gene: 8. Germline loops: CDR1 WSHSY, CDR2 SAAADI. This CDR3 has 15 residues. CDR3 residues: CASSWTGDRGQPQHF. Written as DNA, the CDR3 is TGCGCCAGCAGTTGGACAGGGGATCGCGGTCAGCCCCAGCATTTT.

The CDR3 is CSARGQGRGGYTF. The CDR3 nucleotides read TGCAGTGCTAGAGGACAGGGCCGGGGTGGCTACACCTTC. V is TRBV20-1 and J is TRBJ1-2, with 7 bases matching TRBD1. V was pared by 1 base and J by 7 bases, with 6 bases of the junction left unmatched. CDR1 DFQATT and CDR2 SNEGSKA come from the germline V gene (reference sequence). This CDR3 spans 13 amino acids.

CDR3 in amino acids: CASGSKADQINNEQFF. CDR3 DNA sequence: TGTGCCAGCGGCTCAAAGGCAGACCAAATAAACAATGAGCAGTTCTTC. This sequence joins TRBV11-1 and TRBJ2-1; no clear D gene. Germline V gene lookup returns CDR1 SGHAT and CDR2 FQDESV (reference sequence). Trimming took 8 bases from V and 5 from J, leaving 22 bases between them. The CDR3 is 16 residues long.

The chain combines TRBV20-1 with TRBJ1-2, with a tentative D call TRBD1 (6 bases). Germline CDR1 and CDR2: DFQATT and SNEGSKA (reference sequence). Trimming pared 2 bases from V and 4 bases from J, leaving 8 bases between. The CDR3 is 12 amino acids. The DNA for the CDR3 is TGCAGTGCTAGACAGGGGTTCTATGGCTACACCTTC. Translating gives CSARQGFYGYTF.

This clonotype was observed a few times. The chain employs TRBV4-3 and TRBJ1-2, with D possibly being TRBD1 (6 bases). The ends were cut back, 0 bases at V and 8 bases at J, with 10 bases in the middle. Per the germline V gene, CDR1 is LGHNA and CDR2 is YSLEER. This CDR3 is built from 13 residues. This CDR3 reads CASSQDSGTGYTF. The DNA of the CDR3 is TGCGCCAGCAGCCAAGACTCCGGGACAGGCTACACCTTC.

About this clonotype: At one of its ends the junction is not consistent with the germline gene, which may arise from a read error. V gene TRBV11-3 combines with J gene TRBJ2-1; D unresolved. The CDR3 has 12 residues. From germline, CDR1 is SGHNT and CDR2 YENEEA. The CDR3 loop is CTSSLGHNEQFF. The CDR3 DNA reads TGTACCAGCAGCTTAGGGCACAATGAGCAGTTCTTC.

This clonotype was counted a single time. The V and J genes are TRBV20-1 and TRBJ2-3; D is unresolved. Germline CDR1 DFQATT, CDR2 SNEGSKA (reference sequence). The V and J ends lost 3 bases and 0 bases respectively, with 13 bases between them. CDR3 length: 15 amino acids. Written as DNA, the CDR3 is TGCAGTGCTAGTCTCCGGCTGACTAGCACAGATACGCAGTATTTT. This codes for CSASLRLTSTDTQYF.

J is TRBJ1-2 and V is TRBV10-3; no definite D call. V gave up 7 bases and J gave up 1 base, with 1 base separating them. Germline V gene sequence: CDR1 ENHRY, CDR2 SYGVKD. The CDR3 is made up of 10 amino acids. Here the CDR3 reads CAINNYGYTF. The CDR3 DNA follows: TGTGCCATCAATAACTATGGCTACACCTTC.

CDR3 DNA sequence: TGCAGTGCTACGGACAGGGGTTACAATGAGCAGTTCTTC. Amino acids: CSATDRGYNEQFF. V and J are TRBV20-1 and TRBJ2-1; 9 positions match TRBD1. The V gene's germline CDR1 is DFQATT and CDR2 SNEGSKA (reference sequence). The CDR3 sequence is 13 residues long. J gave up 4 bases and V 4 bases, and 2 bases lay outside the gene matches.

The chain joins TRBV20-1 to TRBJ2-3; D possibly matches TRBD1 or TRBD2 (5 bases each). The germline V gene encodes CDR1 DFQATT and CDR2 SNEGSKA (reference sequence). The germline V and J ends were trimmed by 3 bases and 1 base, with 14 bases remaining between them. CDR3 length equals 15 residues. The CDR3 DNA reads as TGCAGTGCTAGTTTTGGGGGAGCCGGCACAGATACGCAGTATTTT. It yields the protein CSASFGGAGTDTQYF.

The chain couples TRBV20-1 to TRBJ1-1; D gene uncertain. Germline CDR1 reads DFQATT; CDR2 reads SNEGSKA (reference sequence). V lost 6 bases and J 4 bases, leaving 15 bases between the germline ends. The CDR3 runs to 13 residues. CDR3 bases: TGCAGTGCCCGAGGGAGGTTGGTCACTGAAGCTTTCTTT. Protein sequence: CSARGRLVTEAFF.

This clonotype was found many times. The chain joins TRBV7-9 to TRBJ2-1; D is perhaps TRBD1 or TRBD2 (5 bases each). Trimming cost V 2 bases and J 5 bases, with 13 bases left between them. The CDR3 covers 15 residues. Looked up from germline, CDR1 is SEHNR and CDR2 is FQNEAQ (reference sequence). The CDR3 here is CASSLRRDGNNEQFF. In DNA, the CDR3 is TGTGCCAGCAGCTTAAGACGGGACGGAAACAATGAGCAGTTCTTC.

The genes are TRBV20-1 and TRBJ2-7; the match to TRBD2 covers 11 bases. CDR1 and CDR2 from the germline V gene are DFQATT and SNEGSKA (reference sequence). Losses at the gene ends were 0 bases for V and 6 bases for J; bases not matched to a gene: 16. The CDR3 has 18 amino acids. In nucleotides, the CDR3 is TGCAGTGCTAGAGACGTACGAACTAGCGGGGGATCATCGGGCGAGCAGTACTTC. Its protein product is CSARDVRTSGGSSGEQYF.

The V call is TRBV7-9, the J call TRBJ1-6, with TRBD1 identical over 8 bases. Germline loops: CDR1 SEHNR, CDR2 FQNEAQ (reference sequence). Germline trimming cut 8 bases from V and 7 bases from J; bases unmatched to any gene: 7. The CDR3 consists of 14 residues. The DNA of the CDR3 is TGTGCCAGCGGTGTCAGGGGGCAAAATTCACCCCTCCACTTT. Its protein is CASGVRGQNSPLHF.

About this clonotype: One end of the junction is discordant with germline, which a read error may explain. The chain uses TRBV4-2 and TRBJ2-5; D may correspond to TRBD1 or TRBD2 (6 bases each). CDR3 length: 15 amino acids. CDR1 LGHNA and CDR2 YNFKEQ come from the germline V gene. CDR3 DNA sequence: TGTGCCAGCAGCCTGTCAGAGGGGGGACAAGAGATCCAGTACTTC. Its translation: CASSLSEGGQEIQYF.